This T cell receptor beta chain emerged from a study of T cell responses to AZD1222 COVID-19 vaccine. Turning to the study itself: Second-dose intervals of approximately 4 or approximately 12 weeks were pooled. Study-wide results and limits: Females outnumbered males among donors, who were mostly white British; clonal diversity was possibly underestimated. Baseline antibody screening turned up just a handful of seropositive AZD1222 recipients. CD4 TCRs associated with vaccination spanned spike, dominating at 160-218 and 743-854.

TCRdb's table, derived via immunoSEQ multiplex PCR, lists solely in-frame clones and lacks some. The table has about 120,000 clones, roughly nine tenths seen once. The CDR3 is made up of 13 amino acids. In germline, CDR1 is MNHEY, CDR2 SVGAGI. Deletions cut 4 bases from V and 8 bases from J, with 14 bases between. In the case of this clone: Its antigen is not identified.

The receptor comes from an adult in good health. The chain joins TRBV6-5 to TRBJ1-2; D is perhaps TRBD1 (5 bases). The sequencing used peripheral blood, collected on day 0 of AZD1222 vaccination. CDR3 residues: CASSSTATGGYTF. CDR3 nucleotides: TGTGCCAGCAGTTCGACAGCTACGGGAGGCTACACCTTC.